The next 22 T cell receptor beta chains were all read from a single sample in a study of yellow fever vaccine responses in identical twins. Via MiXCR, TCRdb re-called the RT-PCR reads, giving one row per CDR3 protein. The sample holds a few thousand distinct CDR3 sequences, about four fifths seen once. Sequencing was performed on T cells from blood (PBMCs), unsorted or a sorted subset (not recorded which), taken before or after yellow fever vaccination (not recorded which). These TCRs come from a woman between 18 and 30 years old who received the yellow fever vaccine.

This clonotype was seen more than once but under ten times. This sequence joins TRBV29-1 and TRBJ2-7; the D is unclear. This CDR3 is 12 amino acids long. V lost 1 base and J lost 1, with 5 bases in between. Germline assignment: CDR1 SQVTM and CDR2 ANQGSEA. CDR3 protein: CSVEGQSYEQYF. The CDR3 coding sequence is TGCAGCGTTGAAGGCCAGTCCTACGAGCAGTACTTC.

The chain has TRBV29-1 and TRBJ2-5; 7 bases line up with TRBD1. This CDR3 has 12 amino acids. Germline loops: CDR1 SQVTM, CDR2 ANQGSEA. The ends lost 8 bases at V and 3 bases at J; junction bases unmatched: 6. DNA for the CDR3: TGCAGCACACGAGGGACAGAAGAGACCCAGTACTTC. This gives the protein CSTRGTEETQYF.

This clonotype has just a few counts. The chain has TRBV15 and TRBJ1-5; D remains unclear. V dropped 4 bases and J dropped 6 bases, with 19 bases sitting between them. Germline CDR1 LNHNV, CDR2 YYDKDF (reference sequence). The CDR3 length is 16 residues. The CDR3, as DNA: TGTGCCACCAGCATGGAGGGAAGGACGTTCGCTCAGCCCCAGCATTTT. Its protein product is CATSMEGRTFAQPQHF.

V usage is TRBV10-1 and J usage is TRBJ2-7; D possibly corresponds to TRBD1 (6 bases). Deletions cut 6 bases from V and 4 bases from J, with 13 bases between. Germline-derived CDR1 and CDR2 are WNHNN and SYGVQD (reference sequence). CDR3 length: 13 amino acids. The CDR3 is CASRKGQPYEQYF. CDR3 sequence (DNA): TGCGCCAGCAGGAAAGGACAGCCTTACGAGCAGTACTTC.

This chain links TRBV2 with TRBJ2-1; the D gene could be TRBD1 or TRBD2 (6 bases each). CDR3 length: 17 amino acids. Germline V gene data show CDR1 as SNHLY and CDR2 as FYNNEI. V shed 5 bases and J shed 6 bases, with 23 bases lying between them. CDR3 in DNA: TGTGCCAGCAGTCAACCCTCGGGGGCCGCGAGATCCAATGAGCAGTTCTTC. Residues: CASSQPSGAARSNEQFF.

CDR3 nucleotide sequence: TGTGCCATCAGTGAGCTGCCGGGAACTGGAAACACCATATATTTT. Its protein product is CAISELPGTGNTIYF. The J gene is TRBJ1-3, the V gene TRBV10-3; D is unresolved. The V gene lost 2 bases and the J gene lost 2 bases, with 10 bases spanning the gap. The CDR3 sequence is 15 residues long. Germline V gene sequence: CDR1 ENHRY, CDR2 SYGVKD.

This chain joins TRBV4-3 and TRBJ2-7, with D possibly being TRBD2 (6 bases). With 0 bases removed from V and 0 bases from J, the gap between germline ends came to 12 bases. This CDR3 is 16 amino acids long. Germline CDR1 is LGHNA and CDR2 is YSLEER. DNA of the CDR3: TGCGCCAGCAGCCAAGATTCGGGAGCCAACTCCTACGAGCAGTACTTC. It yields the protein CASSQDSGANSYEQYF.

This sequence joins TRBV13 and TRBJ1-5; D is unclear. The length of the CDR3 is 14 residues. The germline gives CDR1 PRHDT, CDR2 FYEKMQ (reference sequence). V lost 7 bases, J lost 4 bases, and 14 bases lay in between. CDR3 coding DNA: TGTGCCAGCACTTCCCTAGTCCCTAATCAGCCCCAGCATTTT. This codes for CASTSLVPNQPQHF. Complete variable domain (other parts from reference TRBV13 and TRBJ1-5): AAGVIQSPRHLIKEKRETATLKCYPIPRHDTVYWYQQGPGQDPQFLISFYEKMQSDKGSIPDRFSAQQFSDYHSELNMSSLELGDSALYFCASTSLVPNQPQHFGDGTRLSIL.

This clonotype was recorded a few times. This chain connects TRBV6-1 to TRBJ2-3; 9 bases agree with TRBD2. The CDR3 extends over 14 amino acids. V gave up 5 bases and J gave up 7 bases; unmatched junction bases: 7. CDR1 and CDR2 from the germline V gene are MNHNS and SASEGT. In DNA form, the CDR3 reads TGTGCCAGCAGTAGCGGGGGGCCCGGGTATACGCAGTATTTT. It codes for CASSSGGPGYTQYF.

The chain joins TRBV18 to TRBJ2-3; D uncertain. Germline V gene lookup returns CDR1 KGHSH and CDR2 LQKENI. The CDR3 covers 11 residues. V was shortened by 6 bases and J by 4 bases, with 5 bases between the two germline ends. CDR3 protein: CASSSPDTQYF. In DNA form, the CDR3 reads TGTGCCAGCTCCTCCCCAGATACGCAGTATTTT.

The V and J genes are TRBV29-1 and TRBJ2-1; 8 bases line up with TRBD2. Germline V gives CDR1 SQVTM, CDR2 ANQGSEA. The CDR3 sequence is 14 residues long. The V and J ends lost 6 bases and 4 bases, in that order; junction bases with no gene match: 8. CDR3 nucleotides: TGCAGCGTGGAAAGCGGGAGAGGTTACAATGAGCAGTTCTTC. Amino acids: CSVESGRGYNEQFF.

The chain joins TRBV19 to TRBJ2-7; the D gene is possibly TRBD2 (5 bases). The CDR3 length is 11 residues. Deletions cut 4 bases from V and 4 bases from J, with 5 bases between. The V gene's germline CDR1 is LNHDA and CDR2 SQIVND (reference sequence). The CDR3 bases are TGTGCCAGTAGTACGGGGTACGAGCAGTACTTC. Translation gives CASSTGYEQYF.

The V gene is TRBV29-1, the J gene TRBJ2-7; D could derive from TRBD1 or TRBD2 (6 bases each). CDR1 is SQVTM and CDR2 is ANQGSEA in the germline V gene. The CDR3 has 12 residues. Trimming took off 5 bases at V and 6 bases at J, with 14 bases between the two ends. CDR3: CSVFEGGGEQYF. CDR3 coding DNA: TGCAGCGTTTTCGAGGGGGGAGGCGAGCAGTACTTC.

The chain joins TRBV29-1 to TRBJ2-3, with D maybe TRBD2 (6 bases). Deletions cut 7 bases from V and 1 base from J, with 18 bases between. The CDR3 sequence is 15 residues long. From germline, CDR1 is SQVTM and CDR2 ANQGSEA. CDR3 sequence: CSGEILAHRTDTQYF. DNA for the CDR3: TGCAGCGGCGAAATTCTAGCGCATCGCACAGATACGCAGTATTTT.

The chain employs TRBV5-1 and TRBJ2-3; D ambiguous. The CDR3 has 14 residues. Trimming cost V 4 bases and J 0 bases, with 9 bases left between them. The germline gives CDR1 SGHRS, CDR2 YFSETQ. Here the CDR3 DNA reads TGCGCCAGCAGCCTGCAGATTAGCACAGATACGCAGTATTTT. Translated: CASSLQISTDTQYF.

This chain joins TRBV10-3 and TRBJ1-2; D might be TRBD1 (6 bases). Per the germline V gene, CDR1 is ENHRY and CDR2 is SYGVKD. Trimming removed 6 bases from V and 5 bases from J, with 10 bases in between. The CDR3 is 12 amino acids. CDR3 bases: TGTGCCATCAGCGGACAGATTTATGGCTACACCTTC. The encoded protein is CAISGQIYGYTF.

The table lists this clonotype with a count of one. The V call is TRBV20-1, the J call TRBJ2-7, with 9 bases fitting TRBD1. J lost 0 bases, V lost 3 bases, and 0 bases had no gene match. This CDR3 has 13 amino acids. Germline V CDR1 and CDR2: DFQATT, SNEGSKA (reference sequence). The CDR3 region is CSARGQGSYEQYF. Here the CDR3 DNA reads TGCAGTGCTAGGGGACAGGGCTCCTACGAGCAGTACTTC.

This sequence joins TRBV21-1 and TRBJ2-7. TRBV21-1 is a pseudogene. CDR3 length: 12 amino acids. For the CDR3, the DNA is TGTGCCAGCAGCAACGGACGCCACGAGCAGTACTTC. It yields the protein CASSNGRHEQYF.

This clonotype was observed a handful of times. This chain uses TRBV11-1 with TRBJ1-2; 7 bases are shared with TRBD1. The CDR3 runs to 15 residues. Germline CDR1 is SGHAT and CDR2 is FQDESV (reference sequence). V shed 5 bases and J 8 bases; nucleotides not matched to a gene: 14. The CDR3: CASSTREQGMGGYTF. The CDR3 DNA is TGTGCCAGCAGCACCCGGGAACAGGGGATGGGCGGCTACACCTTC.

This clonotype was seen only a few times. This chain uses TRBV14 with TRBJ2-7, with TRBD1 matching 7 bases. The germline V gene has CDR1 SGHDN and CDR2 FVKESK. Trimming took 2 bases from V and 4 from J; bases not matched to a gene: 5. CDR3 length: 14 amino acids. This CDR3 reads CASSQFSGGYEQYF. CDR3 in DNA: TGTGCCAGCAGCCAATTCTCAGGGGGATACGAGCAGTACTTC.

This chain connects TRBV10-3 to TRBJ1-2, with 8 bases lining up with TRBD1. This CDR3 has 12 amino acids. Losses at the gene ends were 7 bases for V and 3 bases for J; bases not matched to a gene: 1. Looked up from germline, CDR1 is ENHRY and CDR2 is SYGVKD. CDR3 sequence reads: CAITGGDYGYTF. The CDR3 bases are TGTGCCATCACAGGGGGCGACTATGGCTACACCTTC.

The V and J genes are TRBV12-3 or TRBV12-4 and TRBJ2-7, with 8 nucleotides matching TRBD2. This CDR3 is 14 amino acids long. V lost 5 bases, J lost 2 bases, and 5 bases stayed unmatched. CDR3 DNA sequence: TGTGCCAGCAGTCTCCGCGGGGGGACCTACGAGCAGTACTTC. Protein sequence: CASSLRGGTYEQYF.